The source of this TCR beta chain is a study of neurological immune-mediated disorders. Study findings and constraints: Phylogenetically, 18 of 34 multiple sclerosis patients' repertoires fell into one related-CDR3 cluster, a possible signature. No CDR3 amino acid sequences recurred among expanded clones across subjects, suggesting private repertoires in all groups.

The germline CDR1 and CDR2 sequences are MDHEN and SYDVKM. The CDR3 length is 13 residues. Trimming took 4 bases from V and 1 from J, leaving 8 bases between them. This clonotype was observed many times. What it binds is not known. A 10-nucleotide random UMI tagged transcripts in template-switch 5'RACE cDNA synthesis. TCRdb re-called the 5' RACE reads through MiXCR, storing one row per CDR3 protein. The sample records tens of thousands of distinct CDR3 sequences, 2.5% to 3% being singletons. Input material: PBMCs. The chain uses TRBV28 and TRBJ2-7, with D perhaps TRBD2 (6 bases). The TCR was taken from a woman aged 25-40 years with multiple sclerosis. The CDR3, as DNA: TGTGCCAGCAGTTCTAGCGTTTCCTACGAGCAGTACTTC. This codes for CASSSSVSYEQYF.